A single sample is the source of the 17 T cell receptor beta chains below, sequenced in a study of OX40 agonist ivuxolimab in advanced cancers. Preparation of the library involved the immunoSEQ multiplex PCR assay. Sourced from immuneACCESS, this table was stored by TCRdb with only in-frame sequences that have V and J called. A share of the clones is absent; for the studies checked, an unresolved V gene accounts for under half, and the remainder has no known explanation. This sample comprises roughly 60,000 clones, about 90% of them detected only once. Of the sample, 11% to 15% falls within the top ten clones. The specimen was CD4+ or CD8+ T cells sorted from blood, collected in a trial of the OX40 agonist ivuxolimab. The receptors originated from an adult with an advanced solid tumor such as melanoma, head and neck, liver or kidney cancer.

The V gene is TRBV6-5, the J gene TRBJ1-5, with 9 bases identical to TRBD1. Germline loops: CDR1 MNHEY, CDR2 SVGAGI. The junction had 6 bases not matched to a gene; V was cut back by 6 bases and J by 6 bases. The CDR3 has 14 residues. The CDR3 bases are TGTGCCAGCAGGACCGGGACAGGGATTCAGCCCCAGCATTTT. It codes for CASRTGTGIQPQHF.

The genes are TRBV7-9 and TRBJ2-7, with D possibly being TRBD1 or TRBD2 (6 bases each). CDR3 length: 13 residues. Trimming pared 5 bases from V and 5 bases from J, leaving 13 bases between. Germline V gives CDR1 SEHNR, CDR2 FQNEAQ (reference sequence). The CDR3 DNA reads TGTGCCAGCAGCGCGGGACAAGGGAACGAGCAGTACTTC. Amino acid sequence: CASSAGQGNEQYF.

This clone was observed once. The chain is built from TRBV5-1 and TRBJ2-7; D ambiguous. The CDR3 has 12 amino acids. Trimming removed 4 bases at V and 6 bases at J, with 11 bases between. Germline loops: CDR1 SGHRS, CDR2 YFSETQ. CDR3 region: CASSDDHPEQYF. DNA for the CDR3: TGCGCCAGCAGCGACGACCACCCCGAGCAGTACTTC.

The V call is TRBV30, the J call TRBJ1-2, with a tentative D call TRBD1 (6 bases). Germline V gene data show CDR1 as GTSNPN and CDR2 as SVGIG (reference sequence). This CDR3 has 13 amino acids. V shed 5 bases and J shed 6 bases, with 16 bases lying between them. CDR3 DNA sequence: TGTGCCTGGGGGATGGGGGGCGCGGATGGCTACACCTTC. This translates into CAWGMGGADGYTF.

The sample holds one count of this clone. The V and J genes are TRBV5-1 and TRBJ2-7; D not certain. V was trimmed by 1 base and J by 4 bases, leaving 15 bases between them. Germline lookup yields CDR1 SGHRS and CDR2 YFSETQ. The CDR3 contains 15 residues. The CDR3 DNA reads as TGCGCCAGCAGCTTGATTCCAAATACTCATTACGAGCAGTACTTC. This codes for CASSLIPNTHYEQYF.

This chain connects TRBV28 to TRBJ2-1; D is perhaps TRBD2 (5 bases). The CDR3 extends over 14 amino acids. Trimming removed 3 bases from V and 2 bases from J, with 8 bases in between. In germline, CDR1 is MDHEN, CDR2 SYDVKM. In DNA, the CDR3 is TGTGCCAGCAGTTTTTTCGGGACCTACAATGAGCAGTTCTTC. It encodes CASSFFGTYNEQFF.

CDR3 bases: TGTGCCAGCAGTGCCCAGGGGTATCGTTCCGGGTCAGCGGGAAGATCCTACGAGCAGTACTTC. Its translation: CASSAQGYRSGSAGRSYEQYF. This chain connects TRBV28 to TRBJ2-7; a possible D gene is TRBD2 (7 bases). Trimming removed 5 bases from V and 1 base from J, with 33 bases in between. CDR1 and CDR2 from the germline V gene are MDHEN and SYDVKM. There are 21 residues in the CDR3.

The V gene is TRBV7-2, the J gene TRBJ2-3; maybe TRBD2 (5 bases). Deletions cut 1 base from V and 1 base from J, with 12 bases between. The CDR3 has 16 amino acids. Germline CDR1 SGHTA, CDR2 FQGNSA. CDR3 in amino acids: CASSLVTGGGTDTQYF. For the CDR3, the DNA is TGTGCCAGCAGCTTAGTGACTGGAGGAGGCACAGATACGCAGTATTTT.

The chain carries TRBV19 and TRBJ1-5; tentative D call: TRBD1 (5 bases). V shed 5 bases and J shed 5 bases, with 16 bases lying between them. Germline assignment: CDR1 LNHDA and CDR2 SQIVND (reference sequence). The CDR3 has 15 residues. The DNA for the CDR3 is TGTGCCAGTAGTCCCCCGGGGCTAGCCGATCAGCCCCAGCATTTT. Translating gives CASSPPGLADQPQHF.

The rearrangement links TRBV7-8 to TRBJ2-6; 7 bases are a match to TRBD2. This CDR3 spans 16 amino acids. The V gene end was trimmed by 5 bases and the J gene end by 2 bases; junction bases not matched to a gene: 6. Germline V CDR1 and CDR2: SGHVS, FQNEAQ. The DNA of the CDR3 is TGTGCCAGCAGCCCCCCCCGGGGGGCTGGGGCCAACGTCCTGACTTTC. Protein sequence: CASSPPRGAGANVLTF.

V and J are TRBV7-2 and TRBJ2-1; D might be TRBD2 (6 bases). The CDR3 covers 15 residues. The V and J ends lost 5 bases and 0 bases respectively, with 11 bases between them. CDR1 is SGHTA, CDR2 FQGNSA, per germline. CDR3 region: CASSPSSGSYNEQFF. The CDR3 nucleotides are TGTGCCAGCAGCCCCAGTAGCGGCTCCTACAATGAGCAGTTCTTC.

This chain uses TRBV6-5 with TRBJ1-4; tentatively, D is TRBD1 (5 bases). Germline CDR1 and CDR2: MNHEY and SVGAGI. The CDR3 loop spans 15 amino acids. The ends were cut back, 4 bases at V and 8 bases at J, with 17 bases in the middle. CDR3 in amino acids: CASSLSLGGFEKLFF. The CDR3 DNA reads as TGTGCCAGCAGTTTATCCCTGGGGGGGTTCGAAAAACTGTTTTTT.

The chain uses TRBV5-1 and TRBJ2-5; D is perhaps TRBD2 (6 bases). Germline V gene lookup returns CDR1 SGHRS and CDR2 YFSETQ. V was pared by 3 bases and J by 1 base, with 13 bases between. The CDR3 runs 15 residues. The CDR3 DNA follows: TGCGCCAGCAGCTGGTCGGTAGCGGTCCAAGAGACCCAGTACTTC. Protein sequence: CASSWSVAVQETQYF. Complete variable domain (other parts from reference TRBV5-1 and TRBJ2-5): KAGVTQTPRYLIKTRGQQVTLSCSPISGHRSVSWYQQTPGQGLQFLFEYFSETQRNKGNFPGRFSGRQFSNSRSEMNVSTLELGDSALYLCASSWSVAVQETQYFGPGTRLLVL.

This clone appeared a single time. The chain is built from TRBV5-1 and TRBJ2-5; D possibly corresponds to TRBD2 (5 bases). The CDR3 length is 15 residues. V lost 3 bases, J lost 4 bases, and 16 bases lay in between. Germline CDR1 is SGHRS and CDR2 is YFSETQ. In DNA, the CDR3 is TGCGCCAGCAGCTCGGGGTCTAAGAGTAGAGAGACCCAGTACTTC. This codes for CASSSGSKSRETQYF.

The CDR3 sequence is CSVEDQALGHTIYF. CDR3 bases: TGCAGCGTTGAAGATCAGGCCCTCGGCCACACCATATATTTT. This chain joins TRBV29-1 and TRBJ1-3; D uncertain. This CDR3 spans 14 amino acids. V lost 0 bases and J lost 8, with 14 bases in between. CDR1 and CDR2 from the germline V gene are SQVTM and ANQGSEA.

This sequence joins TRBV28 and TRBJ2-3; D not certain. Germline CDR1 and CDR2: MDHEN and SYDVKM. The length of the CDR3 is 10 residues. V was trimmed by 5 bases and J by 8 bases, leaving 5 bases between them. The CDR3 DNA reads as TGTGCCAGCAGTGGTGCTACGCAGTATTTT. Its translation is CASSGATQYF.

The rearrangement uses TRBV11-2 and TRBJ2-1, with 8 bases matching TRBD2. The CDR3 runs to 15 residues. V lost 4 bases to trimming and J lost 6 bases; unmatched junction nucleotides: 8. The germline CDR1 and CDR2 sequences are SGHAT and FQNNGV. CDR3 in amino acids: CASSSSGRASNEQFF. The CDR3 nucleotides read TGTGCCAGCAGCTCCAGCGGGAGAGCCTCCAATGAGCAGTTCTTC.